These 28 T cell receptor beta chains share one sample of origin, sequenced in a study of cytomegalovirus exposure and HLA in healthy donors. With 60 Vbeta and 13 Jbeta primers, the PCR was carried out. Measured with immunoSEQ multiplex PCR; TCRdb has only the in-frame clones, and not every one. The sample lists 200,000 or so clones; roughly 84% were seen once. Material for sequencing was PBMCs. The receptors come from a boy under 18 in good health and CMV-seronegative.

This clone showed up just a few times. The chain combines TRBV7-2 with TRBJ1-4, with D uncertain. Germline assignment: CDR1 SGHTA and CDR2 FQGNSA. Trimming removed 5 bases from V and 0 bases from J, with 10 bases in between. This CDR3 is built from 15 residues. The CDR3 DNA follows: TGTGCCAGCAGCCTGCACAGAGCAACTAATGAAAAACTGTTTTTT. It codes for CASSLHRATNEKLFF.

V usage is TRBV4-1 and J usage is TRBJ2-7, with a tentative D call TRBD1 (6 bases). The ends were cut back, 6 bases at V and 1 base at J, with 19 bases in the middle. Germline assignment: CDR1 MGHRA and CDR2 YSYEKL. CDR3 length equals 16 residues. In DNA, the CDR3 is TGCGCCAGCAGTGGGGGCAGGGAGAGGGCTTCCTACGAGCAGTACTTC. Translation: CASSGGRERASYEQYF.

The sample holds a few counts of this clone. The V gene is TRBV9, the J gene TRBJ2-7, with D possibly matching TRBD2 (5 bases). The CDR3 is made up of 15 amino acids. The germline gives CDR1 SGDLS, CDR2 YYNGEE. Deletions cut 0 bases from V and 3 bases from J, with 13 bases between. CDR3 in DNA: TGTGCCAGCAGCGTAGATGCTAGCTCCCACTACGAGCAGTACTTC. Protein product: CASSVDASSHYEQYF. Together with reference TRBV9 and TRBJ2-7, the CDR3 gives the full variable domain: DSGVTQTPKHLITATGQRVTLRCSPRSGDLSVYWYQQSLDQGLQFLIQYYNGEERAKGNILERFSAQQFPDLHSELNLSSLELGDSALYFCASSVDASSHYEQYFGPGTRLTVT.

This clone was recorded a few times. This chain links TRBV28 with TRBJ2-3, with unresolved D. Trimming removed 5 bases at V and 1 base at J, with 16 bases between. CDR1 is MDHEN, CDR2 SYDVKM, per germline. There are 16 residues in the CDR3. For the CDR3, the DNA is TGTGCCAGCAGTACGACCCGCCCCGCGGGCACAGATACGCAGTATTTT. Protein sequence: CASSTTRPAGTDTQYF.

J is TRBJ1-1 and V is TRBV11-1, with unresolved D. Germline CDR1 SGHAT, CDR2 FQDESV (reference sequence). CDR3 length: 14 amino acids. The V gene lost 4 bases and the J gene lost 6 bases, with 15 bases spanning the gap. The CDR3, as DNA: TGTGCCAGCAGCTCTAGCGTTTTAGGTGCTGAAGCTTTCTTT. This gives the protein CASSSSVLGAEAFF.

The chain couples TRBV12-5 to TRBJ1-1, with 9 bases that match TRBD1. The germline V gene encodes CDR1 LGHNT and CDR2 FRNRAP. V gave up 5 bases and J gave up 8 bases; unmatched junction bases: 12. This CDR3 is 15 amino acids long. The CDR3 reads CASGVSGQGPGEAFF. CDR3 in DNA: TGTGCTAGTGGTGTTTCGGGACAGGGACCTGGAGAAGCTTTCTTT.

CDR3 nucleotides: TGTGCCATCGGCCTCCACAGGGGAGTGGGGAATGAGCAGTTCTTC. It translates to CAIGLHRGVGNEQFF. The V call is TRBV10-3, the J call TRBJ2-1; 7 nucleotides match TRBD1. The CDR3 runs 15 residues. After removal of 8 bases from V and 7 bases from J, the junction contained 14 bases not matched to a gene. The V gene's germline CDR1 is ENHRY and CDR2 SYGVKD.

This clone occurred once. The gene calls are TRBV7-8 and TRBJ2-7; 14 bases align to TRBD2. The CDR3 covers 15 residues. The junction had 6 bases not matched to a gene; V was cut back by 5 bases and J by 6 bases. Germline assignment: CDR1 SGHVS and CDR2 FQNEAQ. The CDR3 region is CASSPGLAGVREQYF. The CDR3 DNA follows: TGTGCCAGCAGCCCGGGACTAGCGGGAGTCCGCGAGCAGTACTTC.

The rearrangement links TRBV7-2 to TRBJ2-5; 8 positions agree with TRBD1. J gave up 5 bases and V 1 base, and 6 bases lay outside the gene matches. The germline gives CDR1 SGHTA, CDR2 FQGNSA. This CDR3 has 15 amino acids. For the CDR3, the DNA is TGTGCCAGCAGCTTAGACAGGGGGACTGGGGAGACCCAGTACTTC. Its protein product is CASSLDRGTGETQYF.

CDR3 loop: CASSESSDYRDQETQYF. The CDR3 DNA reads as TGCGCCAGCAGTGAGTCTAGTGATTACAGGGATCAGGAGACCCAGTACTTC. V gene TRBV10-1 combines with J gene TRBJ2-5, with a tentative D call TRBD1 (6 bases). V was cut by 0 bases and J by 5 bases, with 19 bases left in between. Germline CDR1 reads WNHNN; CDR2 reads SYGVQD (reference sequence). The length of the CDR3 is 17 residues.

This clone has a handful of counts. The gene calls are TRBV5-1 and TRBJ2-7, with D perhaps matching TRBD2 (6 bases). The CDR3 is 16 amino acids. Trimming took 3 bases from V and 0 from J, leaving 16 bases between them. The germline V gene encodes CDR1 SGHRS and CDR2 YFSETQ. The CDR3 loop is CASSSSSGLVSYEQYF. The CDR3, as DNA: TGCGCCAGCAGCTCCTCATCGGGACTGGTCTCCTACGAGCAGTACTTC.

This clone was counted a few times. This chain links TRBV5-6 with TRBJ2-2; a possible D gene is TRBD2 (6 bases). The CDR3 has 15 residues. Germline V lookup: CDR1 SGHDT, CDR2 YYEEEE. V dropped 3 bases and J dropped 5 bases, with 14 bases sitting between them. CDR3: CASSSRGGLTGELFF. CDR3 DNA sequence: TGTGCCAGCAGCTCCCGGGGAGGTTTAACCGGGGAGCTGTTTTTT.

The V and J genes are TRBV2 and TRBJ2-3; D uncertain. Germline V gene lookup returns CDR1 SNHLY and CDR2 FYNNEI. The germline V and J ends were trimmed by 2 bases and 0 bases, with 9 bases remaining between them. The CDR3 sequence is 15 residues long. CDR3 DNA: TGTGCCAGCAGTGAAAAGACTTCTAGCACAGATACGCAGTATTTT. As protein: CASSEKTSSTDTQYF.

V and J are TRBV30 and TRBJ1-1; no firm D call. V lost 0 bases to trimming and J lost 1 base, with 6 bases between them. The CDR3 runs 13 residues. In germline, CDR1 is GTSNPN, CDR2 SVGIG (reference sequence). This chain's CDR3 is CAWSVQQNTEAFF. CDR3 DNA sequence: TGTGCCTGGAGTGTACAGCAGAACACTGAAGCTTTCTTT. The full variable domain, with the rest looked up from reference TRBV30 and TRBJ1-1, is SQTIHQWPATLVQPVGSPLSLECTVEGTSNPNLYWYRQAAGRGLQLLFYSVGIGQISSEVPQNLSASRPQDRQFILSSKKLLLSDSGFYLCAWSVQQNTEAFFGQGTRLTVV.

CDR3 loop: CASSLLGRVLDGYTF. DNA for the CDR3: TGTGCCAGCAGCCTACTTGGCAGGGTTTTGGATGGCTACACCTTC. The rearrangement joins TRBV5-6 to TRBJ1-2; a possible D gene is TRBD1 (5 bases). This CDR3 has 15 amino acids. Germline V gene lookup returns CDR1 SGHDT and CDR2 YYEEEE. V was cut by 4 bases and J by 6 bases, with 19 bases left in between.

The chain combines TRBV4-1 with TRBJ2-7, with 8 bases fitting TRBD1. V was pared by 3 bases and J by 9 bases, with 13 bases of the junction left unmatched. From germline, CDR1 is MGHRA and CDR2 YSYEKL. This CDR3 has 15 residues. CDR3 coding DNA: TGCGCCAGCAGCCAGCCCGGGACAGGACCTAGGGGGCAGTACTTC. This encodes CASSQPGTGPRGQYF.

The chain carries TRBV19 and TRBJ1-5; 7 positions agree with TRBD1. Germline assignment: CDR1 LNHDA and CDR2 SQIVND (reference sequence). Trimming removed 6 bases from V and 3 bases from J; junction bases left unmatched: 5. The CDR3 spans 14 residues. CDR3 in DNA: TGTGCCAGTAGCAGGGACAGCTTCAATCAGCCCCAGCATTTT. This sequence encodes CASSRDSFNQPQHF.

The chain is built from TRBV9 and TRBJ2-2; 10 bases are a match to TRBD1. The CDR3 is 16 residues long. Trimming removed 4 bases from V and 5 bases from J; junction bases left unmatched: 8. Germline V gene lookup returns CDR1 SGDLS and CDR2 YYNGEE. The CDR3 bases are TGTGCCAGCAGCTTACGGACAGGGGGAAATACCGGGGAGCTGTTTTTT. Translated: CASSLRTGGNTGELFF.

The chain couples TRBV28 to TRBJ2-7; TRBD1 matches 8 bases. The CDR3 runs to 17 residues. Germline V gene data show CDR1 as MDHEN and CDR2 as SYDVKM. With 5 bases clipped from V and 5 bases from J, the junction kept 17 bases outside the gene matches. The CDR3 coding sequence is TGTGCCAGCAGTCCCCTCTCTCGGACAGGGCCCAACCACGAGCAGTACTTC. This encodes CASSPLSRTGPNHEQYF.

The table lists this clone with a count of one. The rearrangement links TRBV7-8 to TRBJ2-6; D is unresolved. CDR1 and CDR2 (germline): SGHVS, FQNEAQ. V lost 0 bases and J 2 bases, leaving 5 bases between the germline ends. This CDR3 region has 15 residues. Here the CDR3 DNA reads TGTGCCAGCAGCTTAGCTAGCACTGGGGCCAACGTCCTGACTTTC. Protein sequence: CASSLASTGANVLTF. The full variable domain, with the rest looked up from reference TRBV7-8 and TRBJ2-6, is GAGVSQSPRYKVAKRGQDVALRCDPISGHVSLFWYQQALGQGPEFLTYFQNEAQLDKSGLPSDRFFAERPEGSVSTLKIQRTQQEDSAVYLCASSLASTGANVLTFGAGSRLTVL.

This clone was seen only once. This chain links TRBV5-1 with TRBJ2-7; possibly TRBD2 for D (5 bases). The CDR3 covers 15 residues. The germline V gene encodes CDR1 SGHRS and CDR2 YFSETQ. With 0 bases removed from V and 6 bases from J, the gap between germline ends came to 16 bases. The CDR3 region is CASSLGTRLGGEQYF. CDR3 bases: TGCGCCAGCAGCTTGGGCACTAGACTCGGCGGCGAGCAGTACTTC.

The V call is TRBV29-1, the J call TRBJ2-7; the D gene is possibly TRBD1 (6 bases). Germline CDR1 is SQVTM and CDR2 is ANQGSEA. CDR3 length equals 13 residues. The V and J ends lost 7 bases and 3 bases respectively, with 16 bases between them. The CDR3: CSAPGTTNYEQYF. The CDR3 nucleotides read TGCAGCGCCCCAGGGACAACCAACTACGAGCAGTACTTC.

The CDR3 region is CASSFRQGVTEAFF. The DNA for the CDR3 is TGTGCCAGCAGCTTCCGACAGGGTGTCACTGAAGCTTTCTTT. The V call is TRBV7-2, the J call TRBJ1-1; TRBD1 agrees at 7 bases. With V trimmed by 3 bases and J by 4 bases, 5 bases remained unmatched. Per germline, CDR1 SGHTA and CDR2 FQGNSA. The CDR3 covers 14 residues.

With regard to this clone: Germline is not matched at one junction end, which may reflect a read error. The genes are TRBV7-9 and TRBJ1-2; D ambiguous. Germline CDR1 SEHNR, CDR2 FQNEAQ (reference sequence). The CDR3 extends over 17 amino acids. CDR3 sequence reads: CSSSFMVPVKANYGYTF. CDR3 DNA: TGTTCCAGCAGCTTTATGGTTCCAGTCAAAGCTAACTATGGCTACACCTTC.

This rearrangement joins TRBV9 to TRBJ1-2, with TRBD1 matching over 7 bases. V dropped 6 bases and J dropped 2; count of bases not matched to a gene: 4. The CDR3 is 13 amino acids. Germline V gives CDR1 SGDLS, CDR2 YYNGEE. CDR3 sequence reads: CASTTGQNYGYTF. In nucleotides, the CDR3 is TGTGCCAGCACCACGGGACAGAACTATGGCTACACCTTC.

The genes are TRBV7-9 and TRBJ2-2; TRBD1 agrees at 7 bases. With V trimmed by 2 bases and J by 3 bases, 0 bases remained unmatched. Germline-derived CDR1 and CDR2 are SEHNR and FQNEAQ (reference sequence). The CDR3 runs 14 residues. The CDR3 reads CASSLTGDTGELFF. The CDR3, as DNA: TGTGCCAGCAGCTTAACAGGGGACACCGGGGAGCTGTTTTTT.

This sequence joins TRBV28 and TRBJ2-4; D remains ambiguous. The CDR3 has 14 residues. Germline loops: CDR1 MDHEN, CDR2 SYDVKM. V lost 5 bases to trimming and J lost 0 bases, with 8 bases between them. In nucleotides, the CDR3 is TGTGCCAGCAGTCAGGAACTAGCCAAAAACATTCAGTACTTC. Translated, it gives CASSQELAKNIQYF.

The chain is built from TRBV7-9 and TRBJ2-1, with 11 bases identical to TRBD2. J gave up 12 bases and V 4 bases, and 2 bases lay outside the gene matches. CDR1 and CDR2 (germline): SEHNR, FQNEAQ (reference sequence). The CDR3 totals 12 residues. The CDR3 nucleotides are TGTGCCAGCAGCTGGACTAGCGGGTTGCAGTTCTTC. Encoded protein: CASSWTSGLQFF.